A single sample gave rise to the 29 T cell receptor beta chains below, sequenced in a study of cytotoxic CD8 clonotypes in ibrutinib-treated CLL. Using immunoSEQ multiplex PCR, the repertoire was profiled, and TCRdb retains in-frame clones only, with some absent. The profile covers about 39,000 clones, with 65% to 70% appearing a single time and approximately 7.7% taken by the ten largest. Sequencing was performed on PBMCs, taken at disease progression, from a patient treated with ibrutinib. Receptors originate from a human donor with chronic lymphocytic leukemia.

This chain joins TRBV15 and TRBJ2-1; TRBD2 might be the D (5 bases). The CDR3 spans 16 residues. Germline CDR1 LNHNV, CDR2 YYDKDF (reference sequence). V gave up 4 bases and J gave up 0 bases, with 13 bases separating them. CDR3 nucleotides: TGTGCCACCAGCATAGAGCGGACGAGCTCCTACAATGAGCAGTTCTTC. This encodes CATSIERTSSYNEQFF.

This clone was counted a few times. The chain employs TRBV2 and TRBJ1-5; D not resolved. CDR3 length: 14 amino acids. Germline V gives CDR1 SNHLY, CDR2 FYNNEI. The V end was cut by 6 bases, the J end by 1 base, with 10 bases between. CDR3 DNA: TGTGCCAGCAGAGTCGGGGAGAGCAATCAGCCCCAGCATTTT. As protein: CASRVGESNQPQHF.

This chain links TRBV29-1 with TRBJ2-3; D not certain. From germline, CDR1 is SQVTM and CDR2 ANQGSEA. There are 11 residues in the CDR3. Trimming took off 0 bases at V and 3 bases at J, with 1 base between the two ends. As DNA, the CDR3 is TGCAGCGTTGAAGAGACAGATACGCAGTATTTT. As protein: CSVEETDTQYF.

This chain links TRBV7-2 with TRBJ2-7; D is possibly TRBD1 or TRBD2 (5 bases each). The CDR3 sequence is 15 residues long. The V end was cut by 1 base, the J end by 4 bases, with 14 bases between. Germline V lookup: CDR1 SGHTA, CDR2 FQGNSA. CDR3 sequence reads: CASSLGGGPIYEQYF. The CDR3 coding sequence is TGTGCCAGCAGCTTAGGGGGCGGGCCGATTTACGAGCAGTACTTC.

The rearrangement links TRBV28 to TRBJ2-3; TRBD1 or TRBD2 may be the D gene (6 bases each). Germline-derived CDR1 and CDR2 are MDHEN and SYDVKM. This CDR3 region has 16 residues. V was shortened by 4 bases and J by 6 bases, with 20 bases between the two germline ends. The CDR3 reads CASSSSGAGFADTQYF. The CDR3 DNA reads as TGTGCCAGCAGTTCCTCGGGGGCGGGATTCGCGGATACGCAGTATTTT.

J is TRBJ2-6 and V is TRBV7-9; 7 bases fit TRBD1. J was trimmed by 0 bases and V by 6 bases; bases with no gene match: 5. CDR3 length: 16 amino acids. Germline CDR1 is SEHNR and CDR2 is FQNEAQ (reference sequence). Written as DNA, the CDR3 is TGTGCCAGCAGAGGACAGGACACCTCTGGGGCCAACGTCCTGACTTTC. Translated: CASRGQDTSGANVLTF.

The CDR3 region has the DNA TGTGCCTGGAGTGTAACCGATACGCAGTATTTT. It encodes CAWSVTDTQYF. The chain combines TRBV30 with TRBJ2-3, with D unresolved. The germline V and J ends were trimmed by 0 bases and 6 bases, with 4 bases remaining between them. The CDR3 covers 11 residues. The V gene's germline CDR1 is GTSNPN and CDR2 SVGIG (reference sequence).

This clone was counted only a few times. The gene calls are TRBV7-8 and TRBJ2-6; 14 bases fit TRBD2. V lost 5 bases to trimming and J lost 0 bases; unmatched junction nucleotides: 9. This CDR3 is built from 20 residues. The germline gives CDR1 SGHVS, CDR2 FQNEAQ. CDR3 DNA: TGTGCCAGCAGCCAGCGACGACTAGCGGGAGGGCCCTCTGGGGCCAACGTCCTGACTTTC. Amino acid sequence: CASSQRRLAGGPSGANVLTF.

This chain links TRBV5-1 with TRBJ1-1; D unclear. This CDR3 has 14 amino acids. V was clipped by 0 bases and J by 0 bases, with 6 bases between them. Per the germline V gene, CDR1 is SGHRS and CDR2 is YFSETQ. The CDR3 bases are TGCGCCAGCAGCTTGGGTCTCATGAACACTGAAGCTTTCTTT. Translating it yields CASSLGLMNTEAFF. The full variable domain, with the rest looked up from reference TRBV5-1 and TRBJ1-1, is KAGVTQTPRYLIKTRGQQVTLSCSPISGHRSVSWYQQTPGQGLQFLFEYFSETQRNKGNFPGRFSGRQFSNSRSEMNVSTLELGDSALYLCASSLGLMNTEAFFGQGTRLTVV.

This chain connects TRBV15 to TRBJ1-2; the D gene is possibly TRBD1 (6 bases). This CDR3 has 15 amino acids. Trimming removed 3 bases from V and 8 bases from J, with 19 bases in between. Germline loops: CDR1 LNHNV, CDR2 YYDKDF (reference sequence). This CDR3 is CATSSPPRGAEGYTF. The CDR3 nucleotides are TGTGCCACCAGCAGTCCCCCGCGGGGGGCCGAAGGCTACACCTTC.

J is TRBJ2-7 and V is TRBV19, with TRBD1 matching 11 bases. There are 15 residues in the CDR3. Per germline, CDR1 LNHDA and CDR2 SQIVND (reference sequence). Trimming took 6 bases from V and 1 from J; bases not matched to a gene: 5. In nucleotides, the CDR3 is TGTGCCAGTAGAAACGGACAGGGGGCTTCCTACGAGCAGTACTTC. This translates into CASRNGQGASYEQYF.

This clone was detected only a few times. The genes are TRBV18 and TRBJ2-5, with TRBD2 matching over 9 bases. Germline V CDR1 and CDR2: KGHSH, LQKENI. The CDR3 has 15 amino acids. After removal of 0 bases from V and 1 base from J, the junction contained 0 bases not matched to a gene. The chain's CDR3 is CASSPPRGGQETQYF. The CDR3 DNA sequence: TGTGCCAGCTCACCACCGCGGGGGGGCCAAGAGACCCAGTACTTC.

This chain joins TRBV5-8 and TRBJ2-3; no definite D call. Trimming cost V 3 bases and J 2 bases, with 19 bases left between them. The length of the CDR3 is 17 residues. The germline V gene has CDR1 SGHTS and CDR2 YDEGEE. CDR3 amino acids: CASSWAFGSLHTDTQYF. In DNA, the CDR3 is TGTGCCAGCAGCTGGGCTTTTGGCTCCCTACACACAGATACGCAGTATTTT.

The rearrangement joins TRBV13 to TRBJ2-3, with TRBD2 matching over 11 bases. The V gene's germline CDR1 is PRHDT and CDR2 FYEKMQ (reference sequence). The CDR3 extends over 16 amino acids. V gave up 3 bases and J gave up 4 bases; unmatched junction bases: 6. CDR3 nucleotides: TGTGCCAGCAGCTTGTCTAGCGGGGGGCTGGCAGATACGCAGTATTTT. Translating gives CASSLSSGGLADTQYF.

This clone is medium-sized in the sample. V and J are TRBV5-4 and TRBJ2-7; D gene unclear. With 0 bases removed from V and 4 bases from J, the gap between germline ends came to 2 bases. Germline CDR1 is SGHNT and CDR2 is YYREEE (reference sequence). The CDR3 is made up of 11 amino acids. The CDR3, as DNA: TGTGCCAGCAGCTTGGGGTACGAGCAGTACTTC. This codes for CASSLGYEQYF.

This clone occurred a few times. CDR3 nucleotides: TGTGCCAGCAGTGTCAGGCTTGATCGCCAGCCCCAGCATTTT. Translating gives CASSVRLDRQPQHF. V usage is TRBV28 and J usage is TRBJ1-5; D unresolved. The CDR3 runs to 14 residues. The germline CDR1 and CDR2 sequences are MDHEN and SYDVKM. V dropped 5 bases and J dropped 7 bases, with 15 bases sitting between them. The variable domain in full, completed from reference TRBV28 and TRBJ1-5, reads DVKVTQSSRYLVKRTGEKVFLECVQDMDHENMFWYRQDPGLGLRLIYFSYDVKMKEKGDIPEGYSVSREKKERFSLILESASTNQTSMYLCASSVRLDRQPQHFGDGTRLSIL.

This chain joins TRBV11-2 and TRBJ2-5; D unresolved. The CDR3 is 11 amino acids. V lost 7 bases and J 5 bases, leaving 8 bases between the germline ends. Germline assignment: CDR1 SGHAT and CDR2 FQNNGV. CDR3 nucleotides: TGTGCCAGCACCTACACGGAGACCCAGTACTTC. This translates into CASTYTETQYF.

This clone was seen a single time. The chain is built from TRBV11-2 and TRBJ2-1, with D perhaps matching TRBD2 (6 bases). Germline-derived CDR1 and CDR2 are SGHAT and FQNNGV. The CDR3 consists of 15 residues. V lost 0 bases and J lost 3, with 9 bases in between. The CDR3 sequence is CASSLDPGGYNEQFF. The CDR3 DNA reads TGTGCCAGCAGCTTAGATCCCGGGGGCTACAATGAGCAGTTCTTC.

The V and J genes are TRBV19 and TRBJ2-7; 9 bases map to TRBD2. J lost 5 bases, V lost 3 bases, and 8 bases had no gene match. Germline V gene sequence: CDR1 LNHDA, CDR2 SQIVND (reference sequence). The CDR3 covers 15 residues. The CDR3 DNA is TGTGCCAGTAGTATTAGGAGCGGGGGGCGAGACGAGCAGTACTTC. Protein: CASSIRSGGRDEQYF. Variable domain in full (rest from reference TRBV19 and TRBJ2-7): DGGITQSPKYLFRKEGQNVTLSCEQNLNHDAMYWYRQDPGQGLRLIYYSQIVNDFQKGDIAEGYSVSREKKESFPLTVTSAQKNPTAFYLCASSIRSGGRDEQYFGPGTRLTVT.

The chain has TRBV11-3 and TRBJ2-1; TRBD2 matches 8 bases. Germline V CDR1 and CDR2: SGHNT, YENEEA. There are 15 residues in the CDR3. J gave up 4 bases and V 1 base, and 3 bases lay outside the gene matches. The CDR3 loop reads CASSLGGGIYNEQFF. The CDR3 nucleotides are TGTGCCAGCAGCTTAGGCGGGGGGATTTACAATGAGCAGTTCTTC.

There are a few counts of this clone. The chain has TRBV2 and TRBJ2-7; D gene uncertain. Germline values: CDR1 SNHLY, CDR2 FYNNEI. V gave up 9 bases and J gave up 3 bases, with 18 bases separating them. The CDR3 contains 14 residues. CDR3 protein: CARSRRAGLYEQYF. The CDR3 bases are TGTGCCAGAAGTAGACGGGCAGGTCTCTACGAGCAGTACTTC.

The CDR3 protein is CASSEGTRVADTQYF. In DNA, the CDR3 is TGTGCCAGCAGTGAAGGGACAAGAGTCGCAGATACGCAGTATTTT. The chain joins TRBV6-1 to TRBJ2-3, with D perhaps matching TRBD1 (5 bases). V lost 1 base, J lost 4 bases, and 12 bases lay in between. Germline V gene data show CDR1 as MNHNS and CDR2 as SASEGT. This CDR3 comprises 15 residues.

The J gene is TRBJ2-2, the V gene TRBV9; D ambiguous. Germline V gene sequence: CDR1 SGDLS, CDR2 YYNGEE. V lost 4 bases, J lost 3 bases, and 10 bases lay in between. The CDR3 consists of 14 residues. In nucleotides, the CDR3 is TGTGCCAGCAGCCCTAGAGGAGACACCGGGGAGCTGTTTTTT. Protein: CASSPRGDTGELFF.

This sequence joins TRBV28 and TRBJ1-5; no firm D call. Trimming removed 3 bases at V and 6 bases at J, with 6 bases between. The CDR3 sequence is 12 residues long. Germline lookup yields CDR1 MDHEN and CDR2 SYDVKM. The DNA for the CDR3 is TGTGCCAGCAGTTTCTGGGGTCAGCCCCAGCATTTT. It specifies CASSFWGQPQHF.

CDR3 sequence reads: CSVLTTPYEQYF. DNA of the CDR3: TGCAGCGTACTGACAACCCCCTACGAGCAGTACTTC. The chain employs TRBV29-1 and TRBJ2-7, with D unclear. The CDR3 sequence is 12 residues long. CDR1 is SQVTM and CDR2 is ANQGSEA in the germline V gene. V lost 6 bases to trimming and J lost 2 bases, with 11 bases between them.

This chain joins TRBV4-2 and TRBJ1-5; 7 bases match TRBD1. Trimming removed 1 base from V and 6 bases from J; junction bases left unmatched: 9. This CDR3 has 16 amino acids. Germline V gives CDR1 LGHNA, CDR2 YNFKEQ. The CDR3 DNA reads TGTGCCAGCAGCCAAGGGGCAGGGGGATACGGTCAGCCCCAGCATTTT. Its protein product is CASSQGAGGYGQPQHF.

The rearrangement links TRBV30 to TRBJ2-1; tentative D call: TRBD2 (7 bases). The ends were cut back, 0 bases at V and 8 bases at J, with 20 bases in the middle. Germline lookup yields CDR1 GTSNPN and CDR2 SVGIG (reference sequence). The CDR3 length is 16 residues. The CDR3 coding sequence is TGTGCCTGGAGTGTAAGGGGGGGATTCGGCAATGATGAGCAGTTCTTC. Translating it yields CAWSVRGGFGNDEQFF.

The chain is built from TRBV2 and TRBJ1-6, with D unclear. Germline values: CDR1 SNHLY, CDR2 FYNNEI. The CDR3 is made up of 13 amino acids. The V end lost 0 bases, the J end lost 7 bases, and 4 bases lay between the germline ends. The CDR3 nucleotides are TGTGCCAGCAGTGAAGCTGGGAATTCACCCCTCCACTTT. Its protein is CASSEAGNSPLHF. The full variable domain, in which reference TRBV2 and TRBJ1-6 provide the parts outside the CDR3, is EPEVTQTPSHQVTQMGQEVILRCVPISNHLYFYWYRQILGQKVEFLVSFYNNEISEKSEIFDDQFSVERPDGSNFTLKIRSTKLEDSAMYFCASSEAGNSPLHFGNGTRLTVT.

V is TRBV6-5 and J is TRBJ1-1; D unclear. V was trimmed by 1 base and J by 6 bases, leaving 12 bases between them. CDR1 is MNHEY, CDR2 SVGAGI, per germline. This CDR3 spans 14 amino acids. DNA for the CDR3: TGTGCCAGCAGTTACTTAGGTGCGACGTCTGAAGCTTTCTTT. This encodes CASSYLGATSEAFF.